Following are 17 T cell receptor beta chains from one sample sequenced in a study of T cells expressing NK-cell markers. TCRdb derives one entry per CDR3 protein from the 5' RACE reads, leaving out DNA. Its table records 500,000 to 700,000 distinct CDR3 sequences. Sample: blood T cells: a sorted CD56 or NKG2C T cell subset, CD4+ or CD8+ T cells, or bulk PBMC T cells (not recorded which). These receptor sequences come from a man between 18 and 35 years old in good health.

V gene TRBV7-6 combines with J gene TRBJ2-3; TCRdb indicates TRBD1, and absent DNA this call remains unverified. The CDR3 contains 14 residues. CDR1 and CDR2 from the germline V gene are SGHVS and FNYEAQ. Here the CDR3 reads CASSSRQGEDTQYF.

CDR3 in amino acids: CASSQVFGPYNEQFF. The rearrangement joins TRBV14 to TRBJ2-1; TCRdb returns TRBD2, unconfirmable since there is no DNA. Germline CDR1 is SGHDN and CDR2 is FVKESK. This CDR3 region has 15 residues.

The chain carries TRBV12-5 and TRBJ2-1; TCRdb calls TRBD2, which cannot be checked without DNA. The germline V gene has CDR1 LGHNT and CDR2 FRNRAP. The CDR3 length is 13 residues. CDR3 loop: CASGLVMAGEEFF. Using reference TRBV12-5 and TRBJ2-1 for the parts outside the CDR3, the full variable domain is DARVTQTPRHKVTEMGQEVTMRCQPILGHNTVFWYRQTMMQGLELLAYFRNRAPLDDSGMPKDRFSAEMPDATLATLKIQPSEPRDSAVYFCASGLVMAGEEFFGPGTRLTVL.

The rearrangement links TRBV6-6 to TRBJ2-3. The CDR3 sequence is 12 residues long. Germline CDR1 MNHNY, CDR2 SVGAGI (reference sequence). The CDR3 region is CASSYRADTQYF.

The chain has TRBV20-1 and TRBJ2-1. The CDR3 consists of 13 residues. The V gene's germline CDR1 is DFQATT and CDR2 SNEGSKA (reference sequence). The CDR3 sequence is CSARASVGDEQFF.

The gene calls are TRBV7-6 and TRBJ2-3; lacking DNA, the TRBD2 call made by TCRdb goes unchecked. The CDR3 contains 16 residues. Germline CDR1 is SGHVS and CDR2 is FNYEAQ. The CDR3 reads CASSPLAGGSTDTQYF.

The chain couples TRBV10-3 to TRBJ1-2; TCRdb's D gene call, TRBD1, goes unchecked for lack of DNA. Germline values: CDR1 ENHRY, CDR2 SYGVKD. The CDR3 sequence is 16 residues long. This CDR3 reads CAILITGTGGSYGYTF.

The CDR3 region is CASRVGQAPPNEQFF. The chain uses TRBV4-2 and TRBJ2-1; TCRdb gives TRBD1 as the D gene, but with no DNA this cannot be confirmed. The CDR3 runs to 15 residues. Germline V gives CDR1 LGHNA, CDR2 YNFKEQ.

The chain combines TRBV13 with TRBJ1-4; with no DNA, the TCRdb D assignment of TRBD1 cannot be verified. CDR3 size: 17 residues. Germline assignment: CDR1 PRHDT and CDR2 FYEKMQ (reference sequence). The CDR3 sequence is CASSLARRGQVNEKLFF.

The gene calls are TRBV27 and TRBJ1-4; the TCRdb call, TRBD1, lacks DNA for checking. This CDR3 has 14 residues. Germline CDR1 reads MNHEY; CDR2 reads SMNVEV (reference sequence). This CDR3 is CASRRQGSNEKLFF. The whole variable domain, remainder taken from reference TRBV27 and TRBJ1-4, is EAQVTQNPRYLITVTGKKLTVTCSQNMNHEYMSWYRQDPGLGLRQIYYSMNVEVTDKGDVPEGYKVSRKEKRNFPLILESPSPNQTSLYFCASRRQGSNEKLFFGSGTQLSVL.

This chain's CDR3 is CASSLGGTYTDTQYF. The V gene is TRBV12-3 or TRBV12-4, the J gene TRBJ2-3. The CDR3 has 15 residues.

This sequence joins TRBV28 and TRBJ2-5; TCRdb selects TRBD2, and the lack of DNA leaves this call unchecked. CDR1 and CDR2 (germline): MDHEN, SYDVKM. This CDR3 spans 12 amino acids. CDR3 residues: CASRAGLVDQYF.

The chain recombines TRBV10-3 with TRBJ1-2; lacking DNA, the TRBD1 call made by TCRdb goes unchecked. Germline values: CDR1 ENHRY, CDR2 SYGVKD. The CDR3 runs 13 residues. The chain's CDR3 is CAISEAGGYGYTF.

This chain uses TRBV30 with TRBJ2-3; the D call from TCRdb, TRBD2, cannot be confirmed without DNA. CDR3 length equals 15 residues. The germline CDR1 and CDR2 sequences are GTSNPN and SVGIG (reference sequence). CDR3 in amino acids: CAWSVLAAGADTQYF. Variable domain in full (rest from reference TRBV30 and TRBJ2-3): SQTIHQWPATLVQPVGSPLSLECTVEGTSNPNLYWYRQAAGRGLQLLFYSVGIGQISSEVPQNLSASRPQDRQFILSSKKLLLSDSGFYLCAWSVLAAGADTQYFGPGTRLTVL.

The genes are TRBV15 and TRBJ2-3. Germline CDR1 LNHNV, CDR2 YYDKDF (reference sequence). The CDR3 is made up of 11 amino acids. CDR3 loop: CATSSPYTQYF.

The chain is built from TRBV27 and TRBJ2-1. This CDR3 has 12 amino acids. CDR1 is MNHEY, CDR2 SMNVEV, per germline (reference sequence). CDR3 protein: CASKETTDEQFF.

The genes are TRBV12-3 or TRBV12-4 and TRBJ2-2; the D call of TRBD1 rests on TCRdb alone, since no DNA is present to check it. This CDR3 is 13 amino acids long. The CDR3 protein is CASSRDLGGELFF.